This entry lists 12 T cell receptor beta chains sequenced from one sample in a study of cytomegalovirus exposure and HLA in healthy donors. PCR was performed using 60 Vbeta and 13 Jbeta primers. Clones were read by immunoSEQ multiplex PCR, and TCRdb kept only the in-frame ones, dropping some. The table records 200,000 to 250,000 clones, approximately 80% of them present only once. Sample: PBMCs. The receptors originated from a boy younger than 10 in good health and CMV-seronegative.

This clone came up once. The genes are TRBV2 and TRBJ1-1; the match to TRBD1 covers 9 bases. The CDR3 has 17 residues. J gave up 0 bases and V 6 bases, and 11 bases lay outside the gene matches. Germline loops: CDR1 SNHLY, CDR2 FYNNEI. CDR3 sequence (DNA): TGTGCCAGCAGGCACAGGGGGCCTACTACCATGAACACTGAAGCTTTCTTT. It yields the protein CASRHRGPTTMNTEAFF.

V gene TRBV7-2 combines with J gene TRBJ2-3; the match to TRBD2 covers 11 bases. The CDR3 extends over 16 amino acids. Unmatched junction bases numbered 9, after V lost 5 bases and J lost 5 bases. From germline, CDR1 is SGHTA and CDR2 FQGNSA. The CDR3 DNA reads as TGTGCCAGCAGCAGTCGCTTAGCGGGGGGGGTAGATACGCAGTATTTT. Protein: CASSSRLAGGVDTQYF. The whole variable domain, filled in from reference TRBV7-2 and TRBJ2-3, reads GAGVSQSPSNKVTEKGKDVELRCDPISGHTALYWYRQSLGQGLEFLIYFQGNSAPDKSGLPSDRFSAERTGGSVSTLTIQRTQQEDSAVYLCASSSRLAGGVDTQYFGPGTRLTVL.

The chain joins TRBV9 to TRBJ2-1; D is perhaps TRBD1 (5 bases). V lost 4 bases and J lost 7, with 12 bases in between. The CDR3 totals 13 residues. Germline CDR1 is SGDLS and CDR2 is YYNGEE. CDR3: CASSRDSGNEQFF. CDR3 nucleotide sequence: TGTGCCAGCAGCCGTGACAGTGGGAATGAGCAGTTCTTC.

The V gene is TRBV25-1, the J gene TRBJ1-4; tentative D call: TRBD1 (5 bases). The V end lost 8 bases, the J end lost 8 bases, and 15 bases lay between the germline ends. CDR1 and CDR2 from the germline V gene are MGHDK and SYGVNS. This CDR3 is built from 13 residues. The CDR3 loop reads CASRPGVEEKLFF. The CDR3 DNA is TGTGCCAGCCGCCCGGGGGTGGAGGAAAAACTGTTTTTT.

This clone was observed a handful of times. The V call is TRBV12-5, the J call TRBJ1-4; D remains ambiguous. The germline V gene has CDR1 LGHNT and CDR2 FRNRAP. This CDR3 is built from 15 residues. Trimming took off 6 bases at V and 0 bases at J, with 11 bases between the two ends. The CDR3 DNA sequence: TGTGCTAGTGGCCCCGGAGAAGCAACTAATGAAAAACTGTTTTTT. Residues: CASGPGEATNEKLFF.

CDR3 residues: CASSPGTFGSFYEQYF. Here the CDR3 DNA reads TGTGCCAGCAGTCCGGGGACTTTCGGAAGCTTCTACGAGCAGTACTTC. J is TRBJ2-7 and V is TRBV27, with D perhaps TRBD2 (6 bases). V was trimmed by 5 bases and J by 3 bases, leaving 20 bases between them. The CDR3 is 16 residues long. Looked up from germline, CDR1 is MNHEY and CDR2 is SMNVEV (reference sequence).

This sequence joins TRBV15 and TRBJ1-2; D is unclear. CDR3 length equals 15 residues. Trimming removed 0 bases at V and 7 bases at J, with 15 bases between. Germline assignment: CDR1 LNHNV and CDR2 YYDKDF (reference sequence). The CDR3, as DNA: TGTGCCACCAGCAGAGAACAGTACCTGGGTCCTGGCTACACCTTC. This translates into CATSREQYLGPGYTF. Looking up the rest from reference TRBV15 and TRBJ1-2 gives the full variable domain: DAMVIQNPRYQVTQFGKPVTLSCSQTLNHNVMYWYQQKSSQAPKLLFHYYDKDFNNEADTPDNFQSRRPNTSFCFLDIRSPGLGDTAMYLCATSREQYLGPGYTFGSGTRLTVV.

The V and J genes are TRBV30 and TRBJ1-1; D is perhaps TRBD1 (5 bases). The germline V and J ends were trimmed by 3 bases and 0 bases, with 8 bases remaining between them. Germline CDR1 and CDR2: GTSNPN and SVGIG (reference sequence). The CDR3 consists of 13 residues. CDR3 DNA: TGTGCCTGGAGGGGGGGGATGAACACTGAAGCTTTCTTT. The encoded protein is CAWRGGMNTEAFF.

This chain joins TRBV11-2 and TRBJ2-1; 8 nucleotides align to TRBD2. Losses at the gene ends were 5 bases for V and 4 bases for J; bases not matched to a gene: 13. The CDR3 contains 17 residues. The germline CDR1 and CDR2 sequences are SGHAT and FQNNGV. CDR3 nucleotide sequence: TGTGCCAGCAGCCCAATCCAGCGCGGGGGGCTATACAATGAGCAGTTCTTC. Translating it yields CASSPIQRGGLYNEQFF.

This clone came up once. This chain connects TRBV25-1 to TRBJ2-3, with 10 nucleotides matching TRBD1. Germline-derived CDR1 and CDR2 are MGHDK and SYGVNS. Losses at the gene ends were 1 base for V and 5 bases for J; bases not matched to a gene: 6. This CDR3 spans 16 amino acids. This CDR3 reads CASSESSTGGIDTQYF. The CDR3, as DNA: TGTGCCAGCAGTGAATCTTCGACAGGGGGCATAGATACGCAGTATTTT.

This clone was observed once. In DNA, the CDR3 is TGTGCCAGCAGCTTAGGCCTAGCGGGGGGGCCCCCTGGCACAGATACGCAGTATTTT. Translation gives CASSLGLAGGPPGTDTQYF. The chain employs TRBV13 and TRBJ2-3; 12 bases fit TRBD2. Germline values: CDR1 PRHDT, CDR2 FYEKMQ (reference sequence). Germline trimming cut 0 bases from V and 1 base from J; bases unmatched to any gene: 8. The CDR3 consists of 19 residues.

The chain carries TRBV19 and TRBJ2-7, with D perhaps TRBD1 (6 bases). The CDR3 is 13 residues long. Trimming shortened V by 5 bases and J by 6 bases, and 14 bases separated the two germline ends. Germline V gene lookup returns CDR1 LNHDA and CDR2 SQIVND (reference sequence). DNA of the CDR3: TGTGCCAGTAGTGCCCTACAGGGTAGCGAGCAGTACTTC. This codes for CASSALQGSEQYF.